This T cell receptor (beta chain) was sequenced during a study of cytomegalovirus exposure and HLA in healthy donors. Study conclusions and caveats: Sequencing likely produced, as an artifact, a cluster of highly shared sequence variants. TRBV6-2, TRBV6-3 and other indistinguishable V segments were excluded. The only immune exposure information that was available was CMV serostatus. The authors listed over 150 TCR beta chains as cytomegalovirus-associated.

Germline V CDR1 and CDR2: SEHNR, FQNEAQ (reference sequence). V gave up 5 bases and J gave up 0 bases, with 20 bases separating them. The length of the CDR3 is 19 residues. As concerns this clone: What it recognizes is unknown.

It was with 60 Vbeta and 13 Jbeta primers that the PCR ran. TCRdb keeps only in-frame clones here, not all; method: immunoSEQ multiplex PCR. The sample shows 200,000 or so clones, 76% of them seen only once. The source of this sequence is a young man in good health and CMV-seronegative. The sequenced sample consisted of PBMCs. V is TRBV7-9 and J is TRBJ2-6; D gene uncertain. The CDR3 sequence: CASSPQFGGESSGANVLTF. Written as DNA, the CDR3 is TGTGCCAGCAGCCCCCAGTTCGGCGGAGAGAGCTCTGGGGCCAACGTCCTGACTTTC.